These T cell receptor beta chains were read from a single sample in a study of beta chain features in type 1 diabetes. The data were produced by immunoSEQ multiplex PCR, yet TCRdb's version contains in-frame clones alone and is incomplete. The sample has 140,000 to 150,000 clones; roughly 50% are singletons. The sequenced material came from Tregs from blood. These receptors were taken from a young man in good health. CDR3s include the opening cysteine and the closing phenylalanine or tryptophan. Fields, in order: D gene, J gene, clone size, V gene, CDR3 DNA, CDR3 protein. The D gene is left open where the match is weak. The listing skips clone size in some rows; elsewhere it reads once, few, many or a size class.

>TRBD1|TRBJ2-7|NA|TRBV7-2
TGTGCCAGCAGCTTAAGGGACAGCTACGAGCAGTACTTC
CASSLRDSYEQYF
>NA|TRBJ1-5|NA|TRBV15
TGTGCCACCAGCAGCTGGATACAGGGTCAGCCCCAGCATTTT
CATSSWIQGQPQHF
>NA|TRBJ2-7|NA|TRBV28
TGTGCCAGCAGTTTTCTGGGGCCAGGCTACGAGCAGTACTTC
CASSFLGPGYEQYF
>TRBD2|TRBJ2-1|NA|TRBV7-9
TGTGCCAGCAGCTTAGGACTAGCGGGCAATGAGCAGTTCTTC
CASSLGLAGNEQFF
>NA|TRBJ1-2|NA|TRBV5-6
TGTGCCAGCAGCTCCCCCGGTGACACCAGCTATGGCTACACCTTC
CASSSPGDTSYGYTF
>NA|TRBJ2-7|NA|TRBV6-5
TGTGCCAGCAGTTACGGGCAGGGAACAGGAGTCTACGAGCAGTACTTC
CASSYGQGTGVYEQYF
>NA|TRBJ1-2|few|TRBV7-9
TGTGCCAGCAGACGGGACGGGGACATCGGGAGGGGCTACACCTTC
CASRRDGDIGRGYTF
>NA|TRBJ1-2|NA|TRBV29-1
TGCAGCGTTGAAGAGGTCAGGGGCTATGGCTACACCTTC
CSVEEVRGYGYTF
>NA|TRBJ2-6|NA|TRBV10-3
TGTGCCATCAGTGATTTAGGGGCCGGCTCTGGGGCCAACGTCCTGACTTTC
CAISDLGAGSGANVLTF
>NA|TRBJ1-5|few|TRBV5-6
TGTGCCAGCAGCTCGATCGACAGACCTAATCAGCCCCAGCATTTT
CASSSIDRPNQPQHF
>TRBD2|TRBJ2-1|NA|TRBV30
TGTGCCTGGAGGGGGGGGACTAGCGGATACAATGAGCAGTTCTTC
CAWRGGTSGYNEQFF
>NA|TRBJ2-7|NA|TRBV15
TGTGCCACCAGCCTAGATTTACAAGGAGGAAACTCCTACGAGCAGTACTTC
CATSLDLQGGNSYEQYF
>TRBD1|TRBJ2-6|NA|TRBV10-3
TGTGCCATCAGCGGGCAGGGGGCGACTGGGGCCAACGTCCTGACTTTC
CAISGQGATGANVLTF
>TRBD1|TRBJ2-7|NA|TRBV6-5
TGTGCCAGCAGAGACAGGGGGGGGTTGGGCGAGCAGTACTTC
CASRDRGGLGEQYF
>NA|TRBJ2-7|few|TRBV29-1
TGCAGCGTCATCGACAGGACATACGAGCAGTACTTC
CSVIDRTYEQYF
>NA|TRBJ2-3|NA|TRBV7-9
TGTGCCAGCCTAAGGAGGAGTAGCACAGATACGCAGTATTTT
CASLRRSSTDTQYF
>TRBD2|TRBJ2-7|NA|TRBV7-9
TGTGCCAGCAGCTTAATCCCCGGGGGGGGAGGCGAGCAGTACTTC
CASSLIPGGGGEQYF
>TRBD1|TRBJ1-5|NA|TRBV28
TGTGCCAGCAGTCCCAACAGGGGGCTCGGCAATCAGCCCCAGCATTTT
CASSPNRGLGNQPQHF
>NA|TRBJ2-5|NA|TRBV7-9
TGTGCCAGCAGCTTAAACGGGGAGACCCAGTACTTC
CASSLNGETQYF
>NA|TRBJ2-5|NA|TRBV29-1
TGCAGCGTTGAATGGGGGCGGGAGACCCAGTACTTC
CSVEWGRETQYF
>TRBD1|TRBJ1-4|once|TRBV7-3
TGTGCCAGCAGCTTCCGACAGGGGGGGCCTTCAACTAATGAAAAACTGTTTTTT
CASSFRQGGPSTNEKLFF
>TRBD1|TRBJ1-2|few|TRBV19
TGTGCCAGTAGTATAGAAACAGGGGCCTATGGCTACACCTTC
CASSIETGAYGYTF
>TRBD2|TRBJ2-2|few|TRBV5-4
TGTGCCAGCAGCTTGGGGGGGGGTGCCGGGGAGCTGTTTTTT
CASSLGGGAGELFF
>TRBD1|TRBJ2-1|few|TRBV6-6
TGTGCCAGCAGTTACTGGACAGGGGCTAGGGATGAGCAGTTCTTC
CASSYWTGARDEQFF
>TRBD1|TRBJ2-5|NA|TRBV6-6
TGTGCCAGCACTCCGGCCCAGGGGGCTGACCAAGAGACCCAGTACTTC
CASTPAQGADQETQYF
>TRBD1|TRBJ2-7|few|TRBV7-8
TGTGCCAGCAGCCTCCCCGGGACAGGGGGCGCAAAACGAACCTACGAGCAGTACTTC
CASSLPGTGGAKRTYEQYF
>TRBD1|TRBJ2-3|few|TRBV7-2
TGTGCCAGCAGCGCGGGACAGGGAGGCACAGATACGCAGTATTTT
CASSAGQGGTDTQYF
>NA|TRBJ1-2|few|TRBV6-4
TGTGCCAGCAGTGACGACAGGATATATGGCTACACCTTC
CASSDDRIYGYTF
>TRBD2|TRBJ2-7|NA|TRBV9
TGTGCCAGCAGCGTTGGACTAGCGGGGGAGGACGAGCAGTACTTC
CASSVGLAGEDEQYF